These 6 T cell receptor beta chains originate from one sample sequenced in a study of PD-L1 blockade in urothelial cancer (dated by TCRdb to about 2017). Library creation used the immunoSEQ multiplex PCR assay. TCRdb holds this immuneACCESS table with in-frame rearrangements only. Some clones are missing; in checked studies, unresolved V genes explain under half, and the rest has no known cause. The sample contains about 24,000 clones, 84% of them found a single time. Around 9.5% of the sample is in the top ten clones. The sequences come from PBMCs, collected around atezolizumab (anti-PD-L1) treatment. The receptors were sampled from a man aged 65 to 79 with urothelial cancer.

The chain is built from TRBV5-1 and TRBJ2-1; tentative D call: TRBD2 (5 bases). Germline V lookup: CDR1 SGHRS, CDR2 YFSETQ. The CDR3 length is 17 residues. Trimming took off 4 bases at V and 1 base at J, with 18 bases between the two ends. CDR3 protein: CASSAYPGPGSYNEQFF. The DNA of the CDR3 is TGCGCCAGCAGCGCGTACCCAGGTCCGGGGTCCTACAATGAGCAGTTCTTC.

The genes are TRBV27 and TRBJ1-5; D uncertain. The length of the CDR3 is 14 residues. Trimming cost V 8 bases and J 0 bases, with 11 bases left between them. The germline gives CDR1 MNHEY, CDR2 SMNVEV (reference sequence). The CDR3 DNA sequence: TGTGCCAGCCGCTTCGGTAATAGCAATCAGCCCCAGCATTTT. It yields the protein CASRFGNSNQPQHF.

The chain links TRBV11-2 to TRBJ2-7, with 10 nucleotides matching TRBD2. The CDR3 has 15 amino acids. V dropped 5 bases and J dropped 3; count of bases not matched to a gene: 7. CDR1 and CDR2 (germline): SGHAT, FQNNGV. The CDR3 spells CASSRWTSGDYEQYF. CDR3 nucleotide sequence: TGTGCCAGCAGCCGTTGGACTAGCGGAGACTACGAGCAGTACTTC.

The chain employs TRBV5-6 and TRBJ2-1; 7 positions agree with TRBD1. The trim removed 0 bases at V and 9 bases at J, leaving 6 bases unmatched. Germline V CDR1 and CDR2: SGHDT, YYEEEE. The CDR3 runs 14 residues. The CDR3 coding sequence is TGTGCCAGCAGCTTGGGCAGGGGGAAGACTGAGCAGTTCTTC. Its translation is CASSLGRGKTEQFF.

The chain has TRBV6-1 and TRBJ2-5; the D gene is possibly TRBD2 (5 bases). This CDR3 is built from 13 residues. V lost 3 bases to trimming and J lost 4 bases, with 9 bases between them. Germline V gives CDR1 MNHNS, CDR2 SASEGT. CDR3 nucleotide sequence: TGTGCCAGCAGTGATAGGACTCCAGAGACCCAGTACTTC. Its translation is CASSDRTPETQYF.

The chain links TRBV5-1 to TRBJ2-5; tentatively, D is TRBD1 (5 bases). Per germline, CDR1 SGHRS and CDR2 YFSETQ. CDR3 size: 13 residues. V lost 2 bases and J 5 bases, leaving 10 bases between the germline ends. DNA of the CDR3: TGCGCCAGCAGCTTTATGGGGCGGGAGACCCAGTACTTC. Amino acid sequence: CASSFMGRETQYF.